The entry below gives a single T cell receptor beta chain sequence along with its context. The V end was cut by 6 bases, the J end by 1 base, with 9 bases between. The CDR3 runs 13 residues. Per the germline V gene, CDR1 is KGHSH and CDR2 is LQKENI. Clones were read by immunoSEQ multiplex PCR, and TCRdb kept only the in-frame ones, dropping some. The table has more than 150,000 clones, approximately 86% seen once. The data derive from a study of blood T cell repertoires in COVID-19. Study summary: Researchers got acute and convalescent COVID-19 samples from the United States, Italy and Spain. PBMCs, B-cell-depleted T cells, or T cells provided the cDNA or gDNA that made up the material.

Sequences were obtained from peripheral blood. The receptor was derived from a man between 40 and 49 years old with active or convalescent COVID-19. The rearrangement links TRBV18 to TRBJ1-1; possibly TRBD1 for D (6 bases). The chain's CDR3 is CASSGGQNTEAFF. CDR3 nucleotides: TGTGCCAGCTCTGGGGGCCAGAACACTGAAGCTTTCTTT.